A single sample gave rise to the 25 T cell receptor beta chains below, sequenced in a study of shared clonotypes between healthy human individuals. Using immunoSEQ multiplex PCR, the repertoire was profiled, and TCRdb retains in-frame clones only, with some absent. The table includes about 1.5 million clones, approximately 98% detected once. The specimen sequenced was naive CD4+ T cells sorted from blood. Subset meaning: CD45RA+ positively selected. All receptors derive from a young man in good health.

This chain links TRBV7-9 with TRBJ2-3; D not resolved. V was clipped by 1 base and J by 0 bases, with 14 bases between them. This CDR3 region has 17 residues. Germline CDR1 SEHNR, CDR2 FQNEAQ (reference sequence). The CDR3 region has the DNA TGTGCCAGCAGCTTAGGCAGTGGGGTATCAAGCACAGATACGCAGTATTTT. It translates to CASSLGSGVSSTDTQYF.

This clone was detected only once. The rearrangement joins TRBV25-1 to TRBJ2-5; D might be TRBD1 or TRBD2, each matching 5 bases. The CDR3 contains 13 residues. Germline-derived CDR1 and CDR2 are MGHDK and SYGVNS. V gave up 8 bases and J gave up 8 bases, with 18 bases separating them. This CDR3 reads CASSGPGTGTQYF. The CDR3 DNA is TGTGCCAGCTCCGGACCGGGGACGGGAACCCAGTACTTC.

The gene calls are TRBV18 and TRBJ1-2, with D perhaps matching TRBD1 (6 bases). This CDR3 comprises 15 residues. V lost 0 bases, J lost 4 bases, and 12 bases lay in between. The germline V gene encodes CDR1 KGHSH and CDR2 LQKENI. For the CDR3, the DNA is TGTGCCAGCTCACCACCCGGTACAGGGCGCTATGGCTACACCTTC. Its protein product is CASSPPGTGRYGYTF. Supplemented by reference TRBV18 and TRBJ1-2, the full variable domain reads NAGVMQNPRHLVRRRGQEARLRCSPMKGHSHVYWYRQLPEEGLKFMVYLQKENIIDESGMPKERFSAEFPKEGPSILRIQQVVRGDSAAYFCASSPPGTGRYGYTFGSGTRLTVV.

V usage is TRBV19 and J usage is TRBJ1-5; no clear D gene. Trimming left V 6 bases short and J 11 bases short, with 11 bases between. The CDR3 runs 11 residues. Germline CDR1 LNHDA, CDR2 SQIVND (reference sequence). The CDR3 bases are TGTGCCAGTAGGGGAGCATCGGCCCAGCATTTT. Translated: CASRGASAQHF.

The rearrangement joins TRBV18 to TRBJ2-7, with 11 bases matching TRBD2. V shed 4 bases and J 1 base; nucleotides not matched to a gene: 3. Per germline, CDR1 KGHSH and CDR2 LQKENI. This CDR3 is 15 amino acids long. The CDR3 DNA reads TGTGCCAGCTCACATTCTAGCGGGAGGTCCTACGAGCAGTACTTC. Protein product: CASSHSSGRSYEQYF.

This clone was recorded only once. V is TRBV2 and J is TRBJ2-1; D possibly corresponds to TRBD2 (5 bases). The CDR3 has 16 amino acids. V shed 5 bases and J shed 2 bases, with 16 bases lying between them. Germline CDR1 and CDR2: SNHLY and FYNNEI. CDR3 loop: CASSSLRDRPYNEQFF. The CDR3 region has the DNA TGTGCCAGCAGTAGTTTACGGGATCGACCCTACAATGAGCAGTTCTTC.

V and J are TRBV4-2 and TRBJ2-7; 9 nucleotides align to TRBD1. The CDR3 has 14 amino acids. V trimming: 3 bases; J trimming: 4 bases; junction bases outside the gene matches: 4. Germline loops: CDR1 LGHNA, CDR2 YNFKEQ. DNA of the CDR3: TGTGCCAGCAGCCAGGACAGGGGTTTGTACGAGCAGTACTTC. This encodes CASSQDRGLYEQYF.

The CDR3 loop reads CASRSGLAAYEQYF. CDR3 sequence (DNA): TGTGCCAGCAGATCGGGACTAGCGGCCTACGAGCAGTACTTC. This rearrangement joins TRBV7-2 to TRBJ2-7; 11 bases fit TRBD2. V was clipped by 6 bases and J by 2 bases; unmatched bases: 3. Germline CDR1 and CDR2: SGHTA and FQGNSA. This CDR3 comprises 14 residues. The variable domain in full, with the rest retrieved from reference TRBV7-2 and TRBJ2-7, is GAGVSQSPSNKVTEKGKDVELRCDPISGHTALYWYRQSLGQGLEFLIYFQGNSAPDKSGLPSDRFSAERTGGSVSTLTIQRTQQEDSAVYLCASRSGLAAYEQYFGPGTRLTVT.

J is TRBJ2-7 and V is TRBV6-5; maybe TRBD2 (6 bases). CDR3 size: 14 residues. Germline CDR1 reads MNHEY; CDR2 reads SVGAGI. The V gene lost 2 bases and the J gene lost 2 bases, with 10 bases spanning the gap. CDR3 sequence: CASSYGLAPYEQYF. CDR3 DNA: TGTGCCAGCAGTTACGGTCTAGCGCCCTACGAGCAGTACTTC.

The chain recombines TRBV18 with TRBJ1-1; tentative D call: TRBD1 (6 bases). Germline V gene lookup returns CDR1 KGHSH and CDR2 LQKENI. The V gene lost 0 bases and the J gene lost 0 bases, with 17 bases spanning the gap. CDR3 length: 18 residues. The CDR3 loop is CASSPPYSGGFVNTEAFF. The CDR3 nucleotides read TGTGCCAGCTCACCACCGTATTCTGGGGGCTTCGTGAACACTGAAGCTTTCTTT.

The genes are TRBV18 and TRBJ1-1; the match to TRBD1 covers 9 bases. The V gene's germline CDR1 is KGHSH and CDR2 LQKENI. The CDR3 consists of 14 residues. With 0 bases clipped from V and 4 bases from J, the junction kept 0 bases outside the gene matches. The CDR3 nucleotides read TGTGCCAGCTCACCACCGACAGGGGGCACTGAAGCTTTCTTT. Protein: CASSPPTGGTEAFF.

The gene calls are TRBV5-1 and TRBJ1-1; D is unresolved. Germline lookup yields CDR1 SGHRS and CDR2 YFSETQ. The ends were cut back, 4 bases at V and 6 bases at J, with 16 bases in the middle. This CDR3 contains 14 residues. This CDR3 reads CASSPGIFEPEAFF. CDR3 bases: TGCGCCAGCAGCCCAGGAATTTTTGAGCCTGAAGCTTTCTTT.

This chain connects TRBV30 to TRBJ2-2, with 12 bases matching TRBD1. The junction had 0 bases not matched to a gene; V was cut back by 3 bases and J by 4 bases. The CDR3 consists of 14 residues. Germline values: CDR1 GTSNPN, CDR2 SVGIG (reference sequence). The CDR3 protein is CAWRGQGATGELFF. CDR3 bases: TGTGCCTGGAGGGGACAGGGGGCCACCGGGGAGCTGTTTTTT. Full variable domain (missing parts from reference TRBV30 and TRBJ2-2): SQTIHQWPATLVQPVGSPLSLECTVEGTSNPNLYWYRQAAGRGLQLLFYSVGIGQISSEVPQNLSASRPQDRQFILSSKKLLLSDSGFYLCAWRGQGATGELFFGEGSRLTVL.

This clone has a single count. The rearrangement links TRBV9 to TRBJ2-6; the D gene could be TRBD1 or TRBD2 (6 bases each). Trimming left V 4 bases short and J 4 bases short, with 12 bases between. CDR1 is SGDLS and CDR2 is YYNGEE in the germline V gene. The CDR3 is 15 residues long. The CDR3 loop is CASSMGGAGANVLTF. As DNA, the CDR3 is TGTGCCAGCAGCATGGGGGGCGCCGGGGCCAACGTCCTGACTTTC.

V and J are TRBV9 and TRBJ2-3, with no clear D. V was trimmed by 0 bases and J by 0 bases, leaving 11 bases between them. Germline V gene sequence: CDR1 SGDLS, CDR2 YYNGEE. The CDR3 covers 16 residues. The CDR3 DNA reads as TGTGCCAGCAGCGTAGAAGGCGGATGGAGCACAGATACGCAGTATTTT. Translation: CASSVEGGWSTDTQYF.

This clone has just one count. This chain joins TRBV6-5 and TRBJ2-3; D possibly corresponds to TRBD1 (6 bases). The V end was cut by 3 bases, the J end by 3 bases, with 13 bases between. The CDR3 totals 15 residues. The germline CDR1 and CDR2 sequences are MNHEY and SVGAGI. The CDR3 coding sequence is TGTGCCAGCAGTTATGGTGGGACACGAACAGATACGCAGTATTTT. The encoded protein is CASSYGGTRTDTQYF.

The J gene is TRBJ2-3, the V gene TRBV13; a possible D gene is TRBD2 (6 bases). CDR1 is PRHDT and CDR2 is FYEKMQ in the germline V gene (reference sequence). The V end lost 8 bases, the J end lost 0 bases, and 24 bases lay between the germline ends. The CDR3 runs 18 residues. CDR3 loop: CASSTRRDPLNSTDTQYF. The DNA for the CDR3 is TGTGCCAGCTCAACCCGGCGGGATCCCTTAAATAGCACAGATACGCAGTATTTT. The full variable domain, rest sourced from reference TRBV13 and TRBJ2-3, is AAGVIQSPRHLIKEKRETATLKCYPIPRHDTVYWYQQGPGQDPQFLISFYEKMQSDKGSIPDRFSAQQFSDYHSELNMSSLELGDSALYFCASSTRRDPLNSTDTQYFGPGTRLTVL.

J is TRBJ2-7 and V is TRBV5-4; possibly TRBD1 for D (5 bases). The CDR3 loop spans 14 amino acids. In germline, CDR1 is SGHNT, CDR2 YYREEE (reference sequence). Trimming took off 7 bases at V and 2 bases at J, with 16 bases between the two ends. Here the CDR3 reads CASGAYEEPYEQYF. The DNA of the CDR3 is TGTGCCAGCGGGGCCTATGAGGAACCCTACGAGCAGTACTTC.

The rearrangement uses TRBV4-1 and TRBJ2-4; D may be TRBD1 (8 bases). V was trimmed by 0 bases and J by 8 bases, leaving 14 bases between them. Germline CDR1 reads MGHRA; CDR2 reads YSYEKL. This CDR3 spans 15 amino acids. CDR3 DNA: TGCGCCAGCAGCCAAGAGCGGACAGGGAGGGACATTCAGTACTTC. Its translation: CASSQERTGRDIQYF.

V is TRBV7-9 and J is TRBJ2-7; no reliable D call. The V end was cut by 2 bases, the J end by 1 base, with 6 bases between. Germline V gene lookup returns CDR1 SEHNR and CDR2 FQNEAQ (reference sequence). The CDR3 contains 13 residues. The CDR3 coding sequence is TGTGCCAGCAGCTTACCCCTTTCCTACGAGCAGTACTTC. It codes for CASSLPLSYEQYF.

The chain has TRBV28 and TRBJ2-2; 7 bases fit TRBD2. This CDR3 is 14 amino acids long. Germline loops: CDR1 MDHEN, CDR2 SYDVKM. The trim removed 6 bases at V and 4 bases at J, leaving 5 bases unmatched. The CDR3 reads CASRSTGGTGELFF. For the CDR3, the DNA is TGTGCCAGCAGATCGACGGGGGGCACCGGGGAGCTGTTTTTT.

This chain uses TRBV5-4 with TRBJ2-7; D remains unclear. Trimming took off 1 base at V and 2 bases at J, with 10 bases between the two ends. The CDR3 loop spans 14 amino acids. Per the germline V gene, CDR1 is SGHNT and CDR2 is YYREEE (reference sequence). In nucleotides, the CDR3 is TGTGCCAGCAGCTTGTCGGCCCATGCCTACGAGCAGTACTTC. This translates into CASSLSAHAYEQYF.

The chain employs TRBV5-4 and TRBJ2-3, with 7 bases fitting TRBD2. Germline V gene data show CDR1 as SGHNT and CDR2 as YYREEE (reference sequence). CDR3 length: 16 residues. Trimming cost V 2 bases and J 2 bases; bases outside gene matches: 8. CDR3 bases: TGTGCCAGCAGCTTATCCTCCGGGAGGCCCACAGATACGCAGTATTTT. Protein sequence: CASSLSSGRPTDTQYF.

The chain has TRBV19 and TRBJ2-2; D is possibly TRBD1 (6 bases). CDR1 and CDR2 (germline): LNHDA, SQIVND (reference sequence). The V end was cut by 4 bases, the J end by 7 bases, with 10 bases between. The CDR3 spans 13 residues. CDR3 residues: CASSTGAYGELFF. Here the CDR3 DNA reads TGTGCCAGTAGTACAGGGGCCTACGGGGAGCTGTTTTTT.

The rearrangement joins TRBV28 to TRBJ1-1; 9 bases are shared with TRBD1. The V gene end was trimmed by 4 bases and the J gene end by 3 bases; junction bases not matched to a gene: 12. CDR1 MDHEN and CDR2 SYDVKM come from the germline V gene. The CDR3 runs 17 residues. CDR3 region: CASSSILTGQGDTEAFF. CDR3 DNA sequence: TGTGCCAGCAGTTCGATTCTTACGGGACAGGGTGACACTGAAGCTTTCTTT.